This T cell receptor beta chain was recovered during a study of blood T cell repertoires in COVID-19. Study as a whole: From the United States, Italy and Spain came samples of acute and convalescent COVID-19.

Original processing methods: How many nucleated cells were present was estimated from reference gene primer amplification. Measured with immunoSEQ multiplex PCR; TCRdb has only the in-frame clones, and not every one. The V and J calls and clone size are taken from that table; D and trimming were inferred from the DNA. The sample consists of 250,000 to 300,000 clones, about 86% of them appearing once. The CDR3 is 14 amino acids. Germline trimming cut 8 bases from V and 3 bases from J; bases unmatched to any gene: 7. Germline V gene sequence: CDR1 ENHRY, CDR2 SYGVKD. The chain combines TRBV10-3 with TRBJ2-7; 10 bases fit TRBD2. Sample: peripheral blood. The clonotype was recovered from a woman aged 55-75 years with active or convalescent COVID-19. CDR3 region: CAIQLAGDGYEQYF. Here the CDR3 DNA reads TGTGCCATCCAGCTAGCGGGGGACGGCTACGAGCAGTACTTC.